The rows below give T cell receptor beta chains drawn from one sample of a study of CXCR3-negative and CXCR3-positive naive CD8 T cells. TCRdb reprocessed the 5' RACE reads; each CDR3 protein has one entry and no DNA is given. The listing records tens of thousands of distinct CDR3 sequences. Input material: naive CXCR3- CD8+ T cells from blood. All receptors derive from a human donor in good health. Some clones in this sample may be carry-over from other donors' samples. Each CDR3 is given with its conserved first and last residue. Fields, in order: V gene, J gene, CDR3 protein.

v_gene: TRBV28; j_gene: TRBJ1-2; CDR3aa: CASRPTGDDPGYTF
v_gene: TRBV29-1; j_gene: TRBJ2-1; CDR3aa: CSVEIGRPAGNEQFF
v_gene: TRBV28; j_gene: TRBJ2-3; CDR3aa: CASSRQGDYTDTQYF
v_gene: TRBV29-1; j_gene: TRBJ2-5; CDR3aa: CSVVYRSDMMETQYF
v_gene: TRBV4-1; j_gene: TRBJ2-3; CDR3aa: CASSQGLAGDTQYF
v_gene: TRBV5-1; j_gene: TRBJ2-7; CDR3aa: CASSLAYTGLDEQYF
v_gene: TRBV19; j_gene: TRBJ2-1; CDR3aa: CASSSRVSYNEQFF
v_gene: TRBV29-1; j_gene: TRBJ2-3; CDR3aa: CSVDGTSGRGGTDTQYF
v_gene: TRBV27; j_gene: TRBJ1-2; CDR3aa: CASRGTGGFYGYTF
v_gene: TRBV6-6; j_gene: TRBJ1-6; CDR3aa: CASSLGQGDSPLHF
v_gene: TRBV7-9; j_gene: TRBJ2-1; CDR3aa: CASSFSPANNEQFF
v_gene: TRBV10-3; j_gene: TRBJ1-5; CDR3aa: CAVSEQQGGNQPQHF
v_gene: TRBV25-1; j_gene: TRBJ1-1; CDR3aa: CASSESNRPGRSTEAFF
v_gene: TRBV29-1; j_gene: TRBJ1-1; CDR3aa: CSVTDISMNTEAFF
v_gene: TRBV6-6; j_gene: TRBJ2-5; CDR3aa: CASSSGPGGETQYF
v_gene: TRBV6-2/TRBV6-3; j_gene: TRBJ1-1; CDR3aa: CASSYAGQSTEAFF
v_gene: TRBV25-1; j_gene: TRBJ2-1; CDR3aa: CASGERGFNEQFF
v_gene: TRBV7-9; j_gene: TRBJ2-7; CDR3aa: CACSLASYEQYF
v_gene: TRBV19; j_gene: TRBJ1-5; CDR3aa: CASTKGQGAQPQHF
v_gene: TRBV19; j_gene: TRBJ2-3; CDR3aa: CASSIRDYTDTQYF
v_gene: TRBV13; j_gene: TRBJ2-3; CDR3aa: CASSLAGDYRDTQYF
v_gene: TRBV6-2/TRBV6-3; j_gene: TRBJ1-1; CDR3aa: CASDQGAITEAFF
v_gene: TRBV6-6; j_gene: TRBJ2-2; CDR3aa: CASSSLAQGITGELFF
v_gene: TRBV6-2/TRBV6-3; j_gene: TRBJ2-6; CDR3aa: CASSWNRISGANVLAF
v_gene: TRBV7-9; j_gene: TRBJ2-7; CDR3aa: CASSPSYGYYEQYF
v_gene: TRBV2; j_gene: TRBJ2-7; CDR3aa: CASSEARHSYEQYF
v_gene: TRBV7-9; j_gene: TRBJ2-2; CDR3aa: CASSPSTTGELFF
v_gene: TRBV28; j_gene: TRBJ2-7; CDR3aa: CASSLTGLSEQYF
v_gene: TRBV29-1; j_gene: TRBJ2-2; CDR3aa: CSVVGAPSTGELFF
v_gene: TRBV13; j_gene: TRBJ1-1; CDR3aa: CASRGGDTEAFF
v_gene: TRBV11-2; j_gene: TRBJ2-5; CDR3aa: CASSSVEEVETQYF
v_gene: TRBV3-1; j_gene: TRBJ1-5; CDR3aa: CASSPAGEGNQPQHF